This T cell receptor beta chain was sequenced in a study of cytomegalovirus exposure and HLA in healthy donors. Looking at the study overall: Falling in the Caucasian-associated ancestry cluster were 81% of approximately 400 genotyped donors. Study-wide results and limits: The study carried out a later analysis of TCR beta sequences. It associated approximately 16,000 of them with specific HLA alleles at a false discovery rate of 0.05. Some V segments, including TRBV6-2 and TRBV6-3, were excluded as indistinguishable.

PCR primers comprised 60 Vbeta and 13 Jbeta primers. Sequenced by immunoSEQ multiplex PCR; TCRdb stores in-frame clones only, minus some. The sample holds under 200,000 clones; around 68% are singletons and the top ten take 1.4% to 1.5%. As regards this clone: Its matching antigen is unknown.

The CDR3 is 13 residues long. CDR1 is LGHNA and CDR2 is YSLEER in the germline V gene. Trimming took 0 bases from V and 9 from J, leaving 11 bases between them. Sequencing was done on a sample of PBMCs. This receptor was identified in a man in his fifties in good health and CMV-seronegative. The gene calls are TRBV4-3 and TRBJ1-1; maybe TRBD1 (6 bases). CDR3 DNA sequence: TGCGCCAGCAGCCAAGAGGTAGGGGGACAAGCTTTCTTT. It codes for CASSQEVGGQAFF.